This is a list of T cell receptor beta chains from one sample in a study of PD-1 blockade in classical Hodgkin lymphoma. Profiled with immunoSEQ multiplex PCR; TCRdb holds only in-frame clones, not every one. The top ten hold around 2.4% of the sample, which has 25,000 to 30,000 clones, roughly 80% seen once. Sequenced here: CD4+ T cells from blood, sampled at baseline. These receptors came from a human donor with classical Hodgkin lymphoma. Each CDR3 is given without its conserved first and last residue.

v_gene	j_gene	CDR3aa
TRBV10-1	TRBJ2-3	ASSDRTVTDTQY
TRBV2	TRBJ1-2	ASRRLLANYGYT
TRBV5-6	TRBJ2-2	ASSLVPGGDTGELF
TRBV13	TRBJ2-2	ASSTLAGGRTGELF
TRBV4-2	TRBJ1-4	ASSPPGQGYEKLF
TRBV7-2	TRBJ1-5	ASSLIRNQPQH
TRBV7-2	TRBJ2-5	ASRVLYGTQY
TRBV7-2	TRBJ2-3	ASSSPGAQY
TRBV6-6	TRBJ2-7	ASRLGSYYEQY
TRBV29-1	TRBJ1-4	SVEVTGLSEKLF
TRBV7-2	TRBJ1-2	ASSGIPGQGIFIYGYT
TRBV5-8	TRBJ1-1	ASSLAGENTEAF
TRBV30	TRBJ1-5	AWSSRGAGLNIFQPQH
TRBV19	TRBJ1-2	ASSARGGANYGYT
TRBV11-2	TRBJ1-1	ASRSTGSRTEAF
TRBV15	TRBJ1-2	ATSRLGSYT
TRBV9	TRBJ1-1	ASSVQGNTEAF
TRBV5-6	TRBJ2-1	ASSFEGTLGGSYNEQF
TRBV5-6	TRBJ1-1	ASRQTGGAEAF
TRBV5-6	TRBJ2-1	ASSFNLRAGNNEQF
TRBV5-1	TRBJ2-1	ASRYPSLEQF
TRBV6-1	TRBJ2-7	ASSARRGSDEQY
TRBV4-3	TRBJ1-2	ASSQEAGLIYGYT
TRBV6-4	TRBJ1-4	ASSGPSGKLF
TRBV30	TRBJ1-5	AWTVGSNQPQH
TRBV7-2	TRBJ1-6	ASTLTSQAQTLH
TRBV4-2	TRBJ1-2	ASSQGVMPDHYGYT
TRBV14	TRBJ2-7	ATESDRGYEQY
TRBV7-3	TRBJ2-1	ASSLDRGDHNEQF
TRBV9	TRBJ2-5	ASSVDGPSAQYQETQY
TRBV19	TRBJ2-5	ASSTGGETQY
TRBV5-1	TRBJ2-7	ASSLPGVYEQY
TRBV11-2	TRBJ1-6	ASRLTGRDSPLH
TRBV4-2	TRBJ1-3	ASSQDGVWNTIY